The sample holds one count of the clone carrying this TCR beta chain. Repertoires were generated with immunoSEQ multiplex PCR, while TCRdb's copy carries only in-frame clones and drops some. The data show 430,000 or so clones, roughly 90% seen once. The data are from a study of blood T cell repertoires in COVID-19. Across the study: Italy, Spain and the United States were the sources of the convalescent and acute COVID-19 samples.

Participants spanned ages about 18 to 95 years and resided in 24 US areas. Participants' own reports of clinical history determined their cohort assignment. Each exposed participant met a COVID-19 case in the 2 weeks preceding study entry. The CDR3 spans 14 residues. The chain uses TRBV21-1 and TRBJ2-7; the table assigns TRBD2, which was not confirmed against the DNA. TRBV21-1 is assigned pseudogene status. The sequenced material came from PBMCs or T cells enriched from blood (not recorded which). The receptor's source is a woman aged 18-35 years who had been exposed to COVID-19. The CDR3 DNA reads as TGTGCCAGCTTGACTAGCCCCAAGAGAGGCGAGCAGTACTTC. This encodes CASLTSPKRGEQYF.